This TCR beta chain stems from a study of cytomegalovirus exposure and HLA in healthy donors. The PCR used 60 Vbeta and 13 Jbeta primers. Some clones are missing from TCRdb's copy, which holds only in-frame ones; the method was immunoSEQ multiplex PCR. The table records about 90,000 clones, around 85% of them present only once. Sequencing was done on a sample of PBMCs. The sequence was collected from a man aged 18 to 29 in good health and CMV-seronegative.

For the CDR3, the DNA is TGTGCCTGGAGTAGACTAGCGGGAGGAGTGGGCACCGGGGAGCTGTTTTTT. It yields the protein CAWSRLAGGVGTGELFF. The chain couples TRBV30 to TRBJ2-2, with TRBD2 identical over 13 bases. The V gene's germline CDR1 is GTSNPN and CDR2 SVGIG (reference sequence). The length of the CDR3 is 17 residues. The junction had 7 bases not matched to a gene; V was cut back by 2 bases and J by 4 bases.